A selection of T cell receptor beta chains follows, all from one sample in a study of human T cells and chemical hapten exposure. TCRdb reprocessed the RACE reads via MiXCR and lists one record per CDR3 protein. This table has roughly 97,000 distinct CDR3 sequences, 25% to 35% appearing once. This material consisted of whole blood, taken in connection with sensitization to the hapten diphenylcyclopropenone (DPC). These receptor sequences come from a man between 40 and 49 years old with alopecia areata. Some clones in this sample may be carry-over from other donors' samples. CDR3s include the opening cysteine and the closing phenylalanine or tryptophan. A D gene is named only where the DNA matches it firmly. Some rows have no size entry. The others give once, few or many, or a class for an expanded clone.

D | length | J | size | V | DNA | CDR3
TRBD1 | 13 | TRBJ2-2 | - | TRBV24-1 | TGTGCCACCAGGGACAGGGGGGCCGGGGAGCTGTTTTTT | CATRDRGAGELFF
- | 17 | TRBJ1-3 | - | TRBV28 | TGTGCCAGCAGTTCCCCCCACCCCGGGAACTCTGGAAACACCATATATTTT | CASSSPHPGNSGNTIYF
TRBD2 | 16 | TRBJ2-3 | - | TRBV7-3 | TGTGCCAGCAGCATAGGACTAGCGGGAGCCACAGATACGCAGTATTTT | CASSIGLAGATDTQYF
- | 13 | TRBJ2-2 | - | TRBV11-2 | TGTGCCGGGTCAGGGCTGGTCACCGGGGAGCTGTTTTTT | CAGSGLVTGELFF
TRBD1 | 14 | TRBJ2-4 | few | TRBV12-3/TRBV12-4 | TGTGCCAGCAGAGGGACAGGGGCTGGGTACATTCAGTACTTC | CASRGTGAGYIQYF
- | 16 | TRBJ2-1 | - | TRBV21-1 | TGTGCCAGCAGCAAAGGGGACAGGCCCTCCTACAATGAGCAGTTCTTC | CASSKGDRPSYNEQFF
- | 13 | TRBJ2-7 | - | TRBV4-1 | TGCGCCAGCAGCCGAATACAGGGAAACGAGCAGTACTTC | CASSRIQGNEQYF
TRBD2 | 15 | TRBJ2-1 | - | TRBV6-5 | TGTGCCAGCAGCCCCGGGACTAGCGGGACTTATGAGCAGTTCTTC | CASSPGTSGTYEQFF
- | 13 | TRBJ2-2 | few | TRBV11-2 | TGTGCCAGCAGTTCCCACAGCCCCGGGGAGCTGTTTTTT | CASSSHSPGELFF
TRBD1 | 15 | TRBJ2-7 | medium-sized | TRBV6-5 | TGTGCCAGCAGTTACCGCGGACAGGGCACCTACGAGCAGTACTTC | CASSYRGQGTYEQYF
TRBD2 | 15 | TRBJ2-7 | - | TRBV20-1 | TGCAGTGCTAGTCCGAGGACTAGCGGACCCTACGAGCAGTACTTC | CSASPRTSGPYEQYF
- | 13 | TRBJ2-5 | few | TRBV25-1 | TGTGCCAGTTCCCTGGGGGCGGAAGAGACCCAGTACTTC | CASSLGAEETQYF
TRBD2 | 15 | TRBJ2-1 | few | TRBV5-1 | TGCGCCAGCAGCCGGGGACTAGCGGGCTACAATGAGCAGTTCTTC | CASSRGLAGYNEQFF
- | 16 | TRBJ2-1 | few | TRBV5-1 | TGCGCCAGCAGCTTGCCCTCCTCGTACTCTTACAATGAGCAGTTCTTC | CASSLPSSYSYNEQFF
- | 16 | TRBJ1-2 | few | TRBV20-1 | TGCAGTGCTAGAGATAGTCAATGGGGACTCCACTATGGCTACACCTTC | CSARDSQWGLHYGYTF
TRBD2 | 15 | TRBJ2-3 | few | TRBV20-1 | TGCAGTGCTAGGCCCCTAGCGGGAGACACAGATACGCAGTATTTT | CSARPLAGDTDTQYF
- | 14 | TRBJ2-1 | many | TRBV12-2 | TGTGCAAGTCCCAACTCGACAGCGGGGGATGAGCAGTTCTTC | CASPNSTAGDEQFF
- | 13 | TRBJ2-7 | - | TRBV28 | TGTGCCAGCAGTTTTACGGTATCCTACGAGCAGTACTTC | CASSFTVSYEQYF
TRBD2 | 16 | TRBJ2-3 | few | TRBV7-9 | TGTGCCAGCAGCTTATCAGCAGCGGGAGAAACAGATACGCAGTATTTT | CASSLSAAGETDTQYF
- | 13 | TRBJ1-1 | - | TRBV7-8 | TGTGCCAGCAGCCATTCCACTAGAACTGAAGCTTTCTTT | CASSHSTRTEAFF
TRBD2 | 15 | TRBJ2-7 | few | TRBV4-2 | TGTGCCAGCAGCCCCACCGGGACTAGCGAGTACGAGCAGTACTTC | CASSPTGTSEYEQYF
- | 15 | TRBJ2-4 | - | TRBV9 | TGTGCCAGCAGCGTAGGGGGAGCCCCCGGGAACATTCAGTACTTC | CASSVGGAPGNIQYF